This note documents a single T cell receptor beta chain sequence. The record originates from a study of immune characterization of retroperitoneal liposarcoma. Germline V gene data show CDR1 as MNHGY and CDR2 as SVAAGI. The CDR3 is 14 amino acids. Unmatched junction bases numbered 3, after V lost 4 bases and J lost 4 bases. TCRdb re-called the PCR reads with MiXCR, one entry per CDR3 protein. The sample has 3,000 to 3,500 distinct CDR3 sequences, 45% seen once. The rearrangement joins TRBV6-9 to TRBJ2-2; 7 bases match TRBD1. Source material: tumor tissue. This TCR was sampled from a male donor with retroperitoneal liposarcoma. The CDR3 sequence: CASSWAGGTGELFF. The CDR3 coding sequence is TGTGCCAGCAGTTGGGCAGGGGGCACCGGGGAGCTGTTTTTT.